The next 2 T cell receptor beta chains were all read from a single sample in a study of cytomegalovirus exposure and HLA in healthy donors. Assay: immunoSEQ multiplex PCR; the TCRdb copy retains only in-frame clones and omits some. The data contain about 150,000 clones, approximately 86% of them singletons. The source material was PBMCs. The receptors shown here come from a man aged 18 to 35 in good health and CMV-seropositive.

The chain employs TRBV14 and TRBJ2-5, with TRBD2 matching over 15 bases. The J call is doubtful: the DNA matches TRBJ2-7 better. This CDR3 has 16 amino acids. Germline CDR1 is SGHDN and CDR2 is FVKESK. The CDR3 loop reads CASSRTGTSGRYEQYF. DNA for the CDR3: TGTGCCAGCAGCCGGACTGGGACTAGCGGGAGGTACGAGCAGTACTTC.

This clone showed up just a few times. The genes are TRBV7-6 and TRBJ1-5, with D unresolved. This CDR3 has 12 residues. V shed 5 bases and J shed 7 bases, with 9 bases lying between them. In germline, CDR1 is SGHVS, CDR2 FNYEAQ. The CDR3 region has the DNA TGTGCCAGCAGCCTCCCGGGGCAGCCCCAGCATTTT. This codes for CASSLPGQPQHF.